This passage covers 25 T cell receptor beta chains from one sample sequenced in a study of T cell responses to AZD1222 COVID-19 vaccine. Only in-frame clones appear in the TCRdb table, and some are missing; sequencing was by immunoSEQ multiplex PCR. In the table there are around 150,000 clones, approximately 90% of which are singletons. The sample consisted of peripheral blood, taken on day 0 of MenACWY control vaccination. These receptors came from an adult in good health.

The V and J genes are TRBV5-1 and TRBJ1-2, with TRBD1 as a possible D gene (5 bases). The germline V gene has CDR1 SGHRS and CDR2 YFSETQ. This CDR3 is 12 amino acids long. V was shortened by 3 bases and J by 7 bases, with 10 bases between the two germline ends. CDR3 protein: CASSSGSAGYTF. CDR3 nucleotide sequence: TGCGCCAGCAGCTCAGGGTCGGCTGGCTACACCTTC.

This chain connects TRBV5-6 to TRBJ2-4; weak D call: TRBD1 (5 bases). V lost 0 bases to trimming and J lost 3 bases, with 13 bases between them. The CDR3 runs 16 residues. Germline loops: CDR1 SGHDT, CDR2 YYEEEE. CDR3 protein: CASSLVAGWNKNIQYF. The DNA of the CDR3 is TGTGCCAGCAGCTTGGTGGCAGGGTGGAACAAAAACATTCAGTACTTC.

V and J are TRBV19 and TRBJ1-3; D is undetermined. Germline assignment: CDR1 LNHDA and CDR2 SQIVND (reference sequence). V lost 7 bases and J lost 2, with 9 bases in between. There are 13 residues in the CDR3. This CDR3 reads CASNVETGNTIYF. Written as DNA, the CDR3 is TGTGCCAGTAATGTGGAGACTGGAAACACCATATATTTT. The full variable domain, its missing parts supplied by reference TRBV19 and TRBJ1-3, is DGGITQSPKYLFRKEGQNVTLSCEQNLNHDAMYWYRQDPGQGLRLIYYSQIVNDFQKGDIAEGYSVSREKKESFPLTVTSAQKNPTAFYLCASNVETGNTIYFGEGSWLTVV.

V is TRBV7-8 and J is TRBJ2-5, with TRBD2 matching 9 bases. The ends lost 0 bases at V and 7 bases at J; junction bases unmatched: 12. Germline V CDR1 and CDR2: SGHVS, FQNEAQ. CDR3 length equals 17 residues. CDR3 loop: CASSLAGRREGVGTQYF. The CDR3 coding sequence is TGTGCCAGCAGCTTAGCAGGGCGGCGGGAGGGTGTTGGGACCCAGTACTTC.

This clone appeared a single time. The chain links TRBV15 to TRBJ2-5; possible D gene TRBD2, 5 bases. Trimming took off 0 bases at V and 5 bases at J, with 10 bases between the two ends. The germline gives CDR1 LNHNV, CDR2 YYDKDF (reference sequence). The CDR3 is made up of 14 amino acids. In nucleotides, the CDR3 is TGTGCCACCAGCAGAGAACTAGTCGGGGAGACCCAGTACTTC. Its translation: CATSRELVGETQYF.

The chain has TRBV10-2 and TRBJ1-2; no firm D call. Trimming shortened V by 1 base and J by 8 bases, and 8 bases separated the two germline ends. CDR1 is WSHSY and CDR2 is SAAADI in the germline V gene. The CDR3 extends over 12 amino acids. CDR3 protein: CASSEYDTGYTF. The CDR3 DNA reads TGCGCCAGCAGTGAGTACGACACCGGCTACACCTTC.

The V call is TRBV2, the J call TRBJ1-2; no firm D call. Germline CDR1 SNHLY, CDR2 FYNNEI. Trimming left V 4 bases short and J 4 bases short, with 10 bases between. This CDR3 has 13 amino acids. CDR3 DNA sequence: TGTGCCAGCAGTGTCGGGGAGGGCTATGGCTACACCTTC. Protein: CASSVGEGYGYTF.

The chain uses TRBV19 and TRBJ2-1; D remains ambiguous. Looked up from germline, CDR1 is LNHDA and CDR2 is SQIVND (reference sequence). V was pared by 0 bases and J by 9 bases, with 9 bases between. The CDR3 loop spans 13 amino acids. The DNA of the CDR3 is TGTGCCAGTAGTATAGATGGCGAGCGTGAGCAGTTCTTC. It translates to CASSIDGEREQFF.

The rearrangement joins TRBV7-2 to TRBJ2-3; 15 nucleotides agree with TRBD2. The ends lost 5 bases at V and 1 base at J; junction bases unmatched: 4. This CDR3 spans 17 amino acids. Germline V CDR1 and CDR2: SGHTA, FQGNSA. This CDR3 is CASSQRTSGRGTDTQYF. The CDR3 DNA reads TGTGCCAGCAGCCAGAGGACTAGCGGGAGGGGCACAGATACGCAGTATTTT.

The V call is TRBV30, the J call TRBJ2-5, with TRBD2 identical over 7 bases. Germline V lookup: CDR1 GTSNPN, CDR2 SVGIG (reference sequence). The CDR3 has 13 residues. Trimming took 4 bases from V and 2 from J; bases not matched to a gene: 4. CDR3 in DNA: TGTGCCTGGAAATACGGGAGGCAAGAGACCCAGTACTTC. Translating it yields CAWKYGRQETQYF.

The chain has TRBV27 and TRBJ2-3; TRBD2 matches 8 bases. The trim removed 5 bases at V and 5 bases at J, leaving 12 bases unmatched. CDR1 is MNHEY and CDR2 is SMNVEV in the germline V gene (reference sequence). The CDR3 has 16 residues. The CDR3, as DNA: TGTGCCAGCAGTAGTCGCGGGAGGCCCCTCGGAGATACGCAGTATTTT. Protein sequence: CASSSRGRPLGDTQYF.

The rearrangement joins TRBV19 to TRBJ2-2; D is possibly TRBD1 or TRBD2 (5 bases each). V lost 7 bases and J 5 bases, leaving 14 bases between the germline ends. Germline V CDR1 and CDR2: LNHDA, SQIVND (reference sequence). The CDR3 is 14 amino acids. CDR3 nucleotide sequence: TGTGCCAGTACGCCTGGGACCGTGACCGGGGAGCTGTTTTTT. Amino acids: CASTPGTVTGELFF.

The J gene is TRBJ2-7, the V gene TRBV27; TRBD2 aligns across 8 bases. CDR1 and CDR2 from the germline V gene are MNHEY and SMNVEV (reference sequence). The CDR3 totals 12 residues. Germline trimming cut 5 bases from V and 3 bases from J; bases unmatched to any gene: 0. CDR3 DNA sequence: TGTGCCAGCAGTAGCGGGGGCTACGAGCAGTACTTC. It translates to CASSSGGYEQYF.

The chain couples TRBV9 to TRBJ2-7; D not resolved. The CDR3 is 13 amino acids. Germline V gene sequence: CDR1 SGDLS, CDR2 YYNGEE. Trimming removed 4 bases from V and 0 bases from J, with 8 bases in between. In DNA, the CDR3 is TGTGCCAGCAGCCCACCTAGCTCCTACGAGCAGTACTTC. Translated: CASSPPSSYEQYF.

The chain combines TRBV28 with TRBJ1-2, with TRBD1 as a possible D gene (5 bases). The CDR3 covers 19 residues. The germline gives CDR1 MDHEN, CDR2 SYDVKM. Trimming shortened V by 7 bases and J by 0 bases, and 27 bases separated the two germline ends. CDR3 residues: CASTDEGTFSIRPNYGYTF. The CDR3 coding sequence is TGTGCCAGCACCGACGAGGGGACCTTCTCCATCCGACCTAACTATGGCTACACCTTC.

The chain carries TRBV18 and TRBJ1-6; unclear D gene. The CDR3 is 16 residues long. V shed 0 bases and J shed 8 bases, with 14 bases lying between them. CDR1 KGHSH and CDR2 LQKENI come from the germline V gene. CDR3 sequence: CASSPPGIGSHSPLHF. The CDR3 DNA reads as TGTGCCAGCTCACCACCTGGAATCGGCAGCCATTCACCCCTCCACTTT. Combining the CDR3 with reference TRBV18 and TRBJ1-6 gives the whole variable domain NAGVMQNPRHLVRRRGQEARLRCSPMKGHSHVYWYRQLPEEGLKFMVYLQKENIIDESGMPKERFSAEFPKEGPSILRIQQVVRGDSAAYFCASSPPGIGSHSPLHFGNGTRLTVT.

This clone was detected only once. CDR3 nucleotide sequence: TGTGCCAGTAGTTTAGTAGCGGGAGGGAATGCGAACATTCAGTACTTC. Its protein product is CASSLVAGGNANIQYF. This chain links TRBV19 with TRBJ2-4; 11 nucleotides match TRBD2. Losses at the gene ends were 5 bases for V and 7 bases for J; bases not matched to a gene: 10. The CDR3 is 16 amino acids. Germline-derived CDR1 and CDR2 are LNHDA and SQIVND (reference sequence).

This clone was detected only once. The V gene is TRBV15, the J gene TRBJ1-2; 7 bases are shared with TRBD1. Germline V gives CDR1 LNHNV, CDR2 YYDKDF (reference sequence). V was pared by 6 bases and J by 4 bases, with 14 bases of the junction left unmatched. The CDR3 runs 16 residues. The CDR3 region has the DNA TGTGCCACCAGGGACGACAGGGACTTCTTCGGCTATGGCTACACCTTC. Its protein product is CATRDDRDFFGYGYTF.

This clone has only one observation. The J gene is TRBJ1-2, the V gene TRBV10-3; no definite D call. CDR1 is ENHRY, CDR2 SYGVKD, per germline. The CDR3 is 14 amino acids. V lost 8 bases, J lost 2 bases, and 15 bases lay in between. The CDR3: CAISEAGLNYGYTF. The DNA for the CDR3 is TGTGCCATCTCCGAGGCCGGACTGAACTATGGCTACACCTTC.

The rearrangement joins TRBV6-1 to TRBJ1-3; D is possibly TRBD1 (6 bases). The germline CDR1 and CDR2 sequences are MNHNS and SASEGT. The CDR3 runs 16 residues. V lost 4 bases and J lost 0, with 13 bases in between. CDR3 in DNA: TGTGCCAGCAGTGGAATCTGGACAGTCTCTGGAAACACCATATATTTT. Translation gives CASSGIWTVSGNTIYF.

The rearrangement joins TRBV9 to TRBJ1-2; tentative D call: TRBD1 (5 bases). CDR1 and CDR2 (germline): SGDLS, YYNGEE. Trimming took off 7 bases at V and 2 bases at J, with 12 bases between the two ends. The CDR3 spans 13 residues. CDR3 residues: CASGGVGNYGYTF. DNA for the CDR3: TGTGCCAGCGGAGGGGTGGGAAACTATGGCTACACCTTC. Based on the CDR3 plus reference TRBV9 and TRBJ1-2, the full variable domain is DSGVTQTPKHLITATGQRVTLRCSPRSGDLSVYWYQQSLDQGLQFLIQYYNGEERAKGNILERFSAQQFPDLHSELNLSSLELGDSALYFCASGGVGNYGYTFGSGTRLTVV.

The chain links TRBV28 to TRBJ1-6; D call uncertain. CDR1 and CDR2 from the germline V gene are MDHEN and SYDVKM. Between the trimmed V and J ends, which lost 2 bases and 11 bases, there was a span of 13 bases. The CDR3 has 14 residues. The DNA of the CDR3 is TGTGCCAGCAGTTTAAGCCAGGCACCTCCACCCCTCCACTTT. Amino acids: CASSLSQAPPPLHF.

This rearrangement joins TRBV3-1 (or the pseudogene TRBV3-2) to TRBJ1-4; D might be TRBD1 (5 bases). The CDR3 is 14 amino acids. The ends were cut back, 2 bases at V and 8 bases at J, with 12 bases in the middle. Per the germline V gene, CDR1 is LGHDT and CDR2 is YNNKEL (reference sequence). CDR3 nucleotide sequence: TGTGCCAGCAGCCAATTAGGGGTAGGGGAAAAACTGTTTTTT. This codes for CASSQLGVGEKLFF.

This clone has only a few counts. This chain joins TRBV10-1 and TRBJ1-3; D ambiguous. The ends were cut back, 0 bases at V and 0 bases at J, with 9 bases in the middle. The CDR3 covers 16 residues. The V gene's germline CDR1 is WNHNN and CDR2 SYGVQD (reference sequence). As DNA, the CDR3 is TGCGCCAGCAGTGAGTCAAAGGCCCTCTCTGGAAACACCATATATTTT. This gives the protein CASSESKALSGNTIYF.

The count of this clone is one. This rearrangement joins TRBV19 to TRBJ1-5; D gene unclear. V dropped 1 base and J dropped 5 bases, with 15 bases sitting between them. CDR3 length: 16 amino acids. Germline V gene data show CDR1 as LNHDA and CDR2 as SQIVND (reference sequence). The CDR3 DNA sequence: TGTGCCAGTAGTATAGTGCTCCTCCTCGGGGATCAGCCCCAGCATTTT. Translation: CASSIVLLLGDQPQHF.